This TCR beta chain was identified in a study of T cell responses to AZD1222 COVID-19 vaccine. The study, taken as a whole, reports: Unmutated variant regions are reportedly targeted by nearly half of spike-specific TCRs. Baseline seropositivity occurred in only six AZD1222 recipients.

Measured with immunoSEQ multiplex PCR; TCRdb has only the in-frame clones, and not every one. The sample has just under 85,000 clones, about 84% seen once. The CDR3 totals 15 residues. Germline CDR1 reads GTSNPN; CDR2 reads SVGIG (reference sequence). Losses at the gene ends were 5 bases for V and 3 bases for J; bases not matched to a gene: 4. Note on this clone: Its antigen is currently unknown.

The TCR sequence derives from an adult in good health. The V call is TRBV30, the J call TRBJ2-1; 13 nucleotides line up with TRBD2. This specimen was peripheral blood, taken on day 0 of AZD1222 vaccination. The CDR3 DNA is TGTGCCTGGGGTGGGACTAGCGGGAACTACAATGAGCAGTTCTTC. Translating gives CAWGGTSGNYNEQFF.